The entry below describes one T cell receptor (beta chain). This CDR3 has 14 amino acids. CDR1 and CDR2 from the germline V gene are MNHNS and SASEGT. V shed 3 bases, J shed 9 bases, and the junction held 9 bases outside the gene matches. The record originates from a study of blood T cell repertoires in COVID-19. Looking at the study overall: Sites in the United States, Italy and Spain provided acute and convalescent COVID-19 samples. The analysed material was cDNA or gDNA that came from T cells, B-cell-depleted T cells, or PBMCs.

As handled by the study authors: Amplification of reference gene primers provided the estimated nucleated cell counts. Clones were read by immunoSEQ multiplex PCR, and TCRdb kept only the in-frame ones, dropping some. D and trimming come from the DNA, and the V and J calls and clone size come from that table. This sample has about 220,000 clones, with roughly 80% found just once. The sequence came from a man aged 25 to 40 with active or convalescent COVID-19. This chain joins TRBV6-1 and TRBJ2-3; the match to TRBD2 covers 7 bases. The specimen sequenced was peripheral blood. CDR3 in amino acids: CASSEASGWQTQYF. The DNA for the CDR3 is TGTGCCAGCAGTGAGGCTAGCGGCTGGCAAACGCAGTATTTT.